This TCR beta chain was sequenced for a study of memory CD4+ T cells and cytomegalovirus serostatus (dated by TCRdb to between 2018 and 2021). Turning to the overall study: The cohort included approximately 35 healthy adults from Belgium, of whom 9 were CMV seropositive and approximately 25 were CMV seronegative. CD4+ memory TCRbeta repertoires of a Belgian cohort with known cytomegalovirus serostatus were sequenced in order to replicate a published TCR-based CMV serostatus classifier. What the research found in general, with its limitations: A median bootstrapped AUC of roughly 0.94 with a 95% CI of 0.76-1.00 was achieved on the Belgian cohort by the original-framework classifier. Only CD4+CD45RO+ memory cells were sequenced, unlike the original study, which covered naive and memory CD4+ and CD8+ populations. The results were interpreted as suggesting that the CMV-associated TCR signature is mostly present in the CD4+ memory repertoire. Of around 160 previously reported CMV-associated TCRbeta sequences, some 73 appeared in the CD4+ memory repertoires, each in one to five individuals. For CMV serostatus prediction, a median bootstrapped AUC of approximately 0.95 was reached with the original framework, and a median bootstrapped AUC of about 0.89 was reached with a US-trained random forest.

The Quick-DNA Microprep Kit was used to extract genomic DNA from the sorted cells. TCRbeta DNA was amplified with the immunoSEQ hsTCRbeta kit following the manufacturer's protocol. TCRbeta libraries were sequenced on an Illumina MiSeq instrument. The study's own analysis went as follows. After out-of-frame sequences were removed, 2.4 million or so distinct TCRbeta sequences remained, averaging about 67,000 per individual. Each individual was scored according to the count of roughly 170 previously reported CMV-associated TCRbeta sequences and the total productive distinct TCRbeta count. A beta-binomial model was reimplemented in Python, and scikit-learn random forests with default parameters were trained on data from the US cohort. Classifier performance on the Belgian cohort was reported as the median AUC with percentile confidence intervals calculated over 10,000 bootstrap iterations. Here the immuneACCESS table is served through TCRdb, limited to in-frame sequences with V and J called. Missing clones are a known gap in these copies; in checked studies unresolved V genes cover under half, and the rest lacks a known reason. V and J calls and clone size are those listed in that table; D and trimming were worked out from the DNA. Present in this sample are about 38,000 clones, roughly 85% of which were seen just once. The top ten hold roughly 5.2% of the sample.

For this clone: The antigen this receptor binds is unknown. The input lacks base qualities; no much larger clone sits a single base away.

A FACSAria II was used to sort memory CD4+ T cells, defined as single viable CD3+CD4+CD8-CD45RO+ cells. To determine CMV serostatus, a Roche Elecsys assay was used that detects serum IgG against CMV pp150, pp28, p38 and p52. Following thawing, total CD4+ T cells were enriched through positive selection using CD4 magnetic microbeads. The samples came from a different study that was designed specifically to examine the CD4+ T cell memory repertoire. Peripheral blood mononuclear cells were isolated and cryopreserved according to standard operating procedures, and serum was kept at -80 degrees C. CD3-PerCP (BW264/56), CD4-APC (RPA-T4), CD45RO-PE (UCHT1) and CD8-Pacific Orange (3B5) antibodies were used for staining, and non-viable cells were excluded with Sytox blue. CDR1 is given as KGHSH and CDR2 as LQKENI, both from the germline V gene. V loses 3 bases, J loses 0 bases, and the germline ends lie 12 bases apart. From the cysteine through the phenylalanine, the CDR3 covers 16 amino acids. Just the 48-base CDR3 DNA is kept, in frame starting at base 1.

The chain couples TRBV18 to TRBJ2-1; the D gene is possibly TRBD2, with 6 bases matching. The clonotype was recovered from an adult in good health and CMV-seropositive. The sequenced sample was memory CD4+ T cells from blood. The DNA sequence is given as TGTGCCAGCTCACCCCTAGCGCCGAGCTCCTACAATGAGCAGTTCTTC. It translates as CASSPLAPSSYNEQFF.